This is a list of T cell receptor beta chains from one sample in a study of T-cell reconstitution after alpha-beta-depleted transplantation in children. TCRdb re-derived calls from the PCR reads in MiXCR, one entry per CDR3 protein. The sample consists of 450,000 to 600,000 distinct CDR3 sequences, 15% to 20% of them appearing once. The sample here was PBMCs from the stem cell graft donor, taken from the stem cell graft. These receptors were taken from a human donor who donated a stem cell graft to a child with acute lymphoblastic leukemia. The CDR3 runs from the conserved cysteine through the conserved F or W. The D gene is left open where the match is weak. For some rows the clone size is stated as once, few or many, or as a class when expanded; others skip it.

>TRBJ2-7|15|TRBD2|TRBV20-1|few
CSASERELFSYEQYF
TGCAGTGCTTCTGAGCGGGAGCTCTTTTCCTACGAGCAGTACTTC
>TRBJ1-1|13|-|TRBV7-8|-
CASSFRINTEAFF
TGTGCCAGCAGCTTCAGAATTAACACTGAAGCTTTCTTT
>TRBJ1-6|13|-|TRBV27|-
CASSSFPVQPLHF
TGTGCCAGCAGTTCCTTTCCGGTTCAACCCCTCCACTTT
>TRBJ2-1|16|TRBD1|TRBV15|many
CATSRARTGTYNEQFF
TGTGCCACCAGCAGAGCTAGGACAGGGACCTACAATGAGCAGTTCTTC
>TRBJ1-5|11|-|TRBV10-3|few
CAIGGDQPQHF
TGTGCCATCGGCGGGGATCAGCCCCAGCATTTT
>TRBJ1-2|14|-|TRBV5-6|few
CASSLAARPTGYTF
TGTGCCAGCAGCTTGGCCGCCAGGCCCACTGGCTACACCTTC
>TRBJ2-6|17|-|TRBV20-1|few
CSARVVRAFSGANVLTF
TGCAGTGCTAGGGTGGTCAGGGCCTTCTCTGGGGCCAACGTCCTGACTTTC
>TRBJ2-5|15|TRBD2|TRBV12-3/TRBV12-4|many
CASSPGLAGGETQYF
TGTGCCAGCAGCCCCGGGCTAGCGGGAGGAGAGACCCAGTACTTC
>TRBJ2-7|13|TRBD1|TRBV29-1|-
CSAGQDLSYEQYF
TGCAGCGCAGGACAGGACCTCTCCTACGAGCAGTACTTC
>TRBJ1-3|14|-|TRBV25-1|-
CASSEFGTGNTIYF
TGTGCCAGCAGTGAATTTGGGACTGGAAACACCATATATTTT
>TRBJ1-1|13|TRBD1|TRBV15|few
CATSSGQGGEAFF
TGTGCCACCAGCAGTGGACAGGGAGGTGAAGCTTTCTTT
>TRBJ2-7|17|TRBD1|TRBV29-1|-
CSVEGPHRQGGSYEQYF
TGCAGCGTTGAAGGTCCCCATCGACAGGGCGGGTCCTACGAGCAGTACTTC
>TRBJ2-1|13|-|TRBV7-9|-
CASSLVSRNEQFF
TGTGCCAGCAGCCTAGTTAGCCGCAATGAGCAGTTCTTC
>TRBJ2-3|17|-|TRBV21-1|-
CARGPRGGCGEADTQYF
TGTGCTCGAGGCCCGCGAGGGGGATGCGGGGAGGCAGATACGCAGTATTTT
>TRBJ2-3|17|-|TRBV4-2|-
CASSQDRRASGTDTQYF
TGTGCCAGCAGCCAAGATAGGAGGGCTAGCGGCACAGATACGCAGTATTTT
>TRBJ1-5|13|-|TRBV6-6|-
CASRTVSNQPQHF
TGTGCCAGCCGGACAGTCAGCAATCAGCCCCAGCATTTT
>TRBJ2-1|15|TRBD2|TRBV12-3/TRBV12-4|few
CASRPMGGGPNEQFF
TGTGCCAGCAGGCCCATGGGCGGGGGGCCCAATGAGCAGTTCTTC
>TRBJ2-7|15|-|TRBV5-1|-
CASSLEWDPYYEQYF
TGCGCCAGCAGCTTGGAGTGGGACCCTTACTACGAGCAGTACTTC
>TRBJ2-3|14|TRBD2|TRBV5-1|many
CASSGGDSTDTQYF
TGCGCCAGCAGCGGGGGGGACAGCACAGATACGCAGTATTTT
>TRBJ2-2|14|-|TRBV20-1|-
CSAIGGTRTGELFF
TGCAGTGCAATTGGGGGGACTCGCACCGGGGAGCTGTTTTTT
>TRBJ1-1|14|-|TRBV4-2|-
CASSQVSGGTEAFF
TGTGCCAGCAGCCAAGTGTCTGGTGGCACTGAAGCTTTCTTT
>TRBJ2-3|15|-|TRBV5-1|few
CASSLAGIYTDTQYF
TGCGCCAGCAGCTTGGCAGGGATTTACACAGATACGCAGTATTTT
>TRBJ1-4|19|-|TRBV11-2|few
CASSRDRSRFGATNEKLFF
TGTGCCAGCAGTCGCGACCGGTCGCGATTTGGGGCAACTAATGAAAAACTGTTTTTT
>TRBJ2-1|17|TRBD2|TRBV5-1|-
CASSLGLAGVRAPRQFF
TGCGCCAGCAGCTTGGGGCTAGCGGGAGTCAGAGCTCCCCGGCAGTTCTTC
>TRBJ2-2|12|-|TRBV20-1|few
CSARTGNGELFF
TGCAGTGCTAGGACCGGGAACGGGGAGCTGTTTTTT
>TRBJ2-7|13|-|TRBV20-1|-
CSASTDGPYEQYF
TGCAGTGCTAGCACGGACGGCCCCTACGAGCAGTACTTC
>TRBJ2-1|14|-|TRBV7-2|many
CASSPLAGYNEQFF
TGTGCCAGCAGCCCCCTCGCGGGATACAATGAGCAGTTCTTC
>TRBJ2-1|19|TRBD2|TRBV11-1|few
CASSGSGTSGSSSYNEQFF
TGTGCCAGCAGCGGGTCCGGGACTAGCGGGAGTAGTTCCTACAATGAGCAGTTCTTC
>TRBJ1-2|13|-|TRBV5-6|-
CASSRDINYGYTF
TGTGCCAGCAGCCGTGACATAAACTATGGCTACACCTTC
>TRBJ2-1|16|TRBD2|TRBV5-4|few
CASSFRTSGVGSEQFF
TGTGCCAGCAGCTTCCGGACTAGCGGGGTAGGGAGTGAGCAGTTCTTC
>TRBJ1-1|11|-|TRBV3-1|few
CASSLKSQAFF
TGTGCCAGCAGCCTGAAGTCCCAAGCTTTCTTT
>TRBJ2-7|15|-|TRBV7-9|-
CASRPRGVAVYEQYF
TGTGCCAGCAGACCCAGAGGCGTCGCAGTCTACGAGCAGTACTTC
>TRBJ2-5|17|TRBD2|TRBV4-1|-
CASSQSGGLAGRETQYF
TGCGCCAGCAGCCAATCGGGGGGACTAGCGGGGCGGGAGACCCAGTACTTC
>TRBJ1-5|14|-|TRBV12-3/TRBV12-4|-
CASSFEGNNQPQHF
TGTGCCAGCAGTTTCGAAGGGAACAATCAGCCCCAGCATTTT
>TRBJ2-7|13|TRBD2|TRBV9|few
CASSAMTSSEQYF
TGTGCCAGCAGCGCCATGACTAGCTCCGAGCAGTACTTC
>TRBJ2-1|14|-|TRBV4-1|-
CASSQGDSHNEQFF
TGCGCCAGCAGCCAAGGCGACAGCCACAATGAGCAGTTCTTC
>TRBJ2-1|17|TRBD1|TRBV12-5|few
CASGLGGQGAFNNEQFF
TGTGCTAGTGGTTTGGGGGGACAGGGGGCTTTCAACAATGAGCAGTTCTTC
>TRBJ2-1|13|-|TRBV5-1|-
CASSLDDEDEQFF
TGCGCCAGCAGCTTGGATGATGAGGATGAGCAGTTCTTC
>TRBJ2-3|19|TRBD2|TRBV5-1|few
CASSPRLAGVPRAADTQYF
TGCGCCAGCAGCCCCCGACTAGCGGGAGTCCCAAGAGCGGCAGATACGCAGTATTTT
>TRBJ2-3|14|-|TRBV5-4|-
CASSLRQATDTQYF
TGTGCCAGCAGCTTGAGGCAGGCCACAGATACGCAGTATTTT